This TCR beta chain derives from a study of blood T cells in healthy people across ages. Study-wide context: In model experiments, template switching was able to capture about one barcoded beta molecule for every two T cells that were present. Findings of the study overall: There were more naive CD4+ cells and higher diversity in long-lived donors than in aged donors.

PCR was performed a second time for about 7 to 12 cycles using a sample-barcoded 5' primer and a J-beta primer mix. A 12-random-nucleotide template-switch adaptor tagged each cDNA molecule. Each CDR3 protein is one row after TCRdb ran MiXCR on the 5' RACE reads. Of roughly 800,000 distinct CDR3 sequences detected, roughly 50% appear once; the ten largest clones hold roughly 40%. This CDR3 region has 10 residues. The V end lost 5 bases, the J end lost 5 bases, and 4 bases lay between the germline ends. Germline CDR1 and CDR2: DFQATT and SNEGSKA (reference sequence). On this clonotype: The antigen is unknown.

Donors each provided 8 to 10 milliliters of peripheral blood. This clonotype was sampled from a man at least 80 years old in good health. Material: blood. V and J are TRBV20-1 and TRBJ2-1, with D hard to call. The CDR3 sequence is CSAYDNEQFF. The CDR3 DNA is TGCAGTGCTTACGACAATGAGCAGTTCTTC.